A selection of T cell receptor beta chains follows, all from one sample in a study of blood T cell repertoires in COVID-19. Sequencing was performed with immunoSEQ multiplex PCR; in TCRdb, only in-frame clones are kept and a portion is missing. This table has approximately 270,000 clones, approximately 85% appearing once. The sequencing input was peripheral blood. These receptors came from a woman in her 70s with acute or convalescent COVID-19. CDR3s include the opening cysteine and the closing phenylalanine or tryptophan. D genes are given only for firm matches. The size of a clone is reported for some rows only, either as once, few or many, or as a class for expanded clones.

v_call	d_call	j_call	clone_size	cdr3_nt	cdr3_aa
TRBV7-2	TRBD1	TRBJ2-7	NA	TGTGCCAGCAGCTTATGGGGACAGGGGCCCTACGAGCAGTACTTC	CASSLWGQGPYEQYF
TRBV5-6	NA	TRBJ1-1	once	TGTGCCAGCAGCTTTGACAGGGAAGCTTTCTTT	CASSFDREAFF
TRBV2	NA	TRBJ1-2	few	TGTGCCAGCAGTGAAGAGGGGGAAAAGGGCTACACCTTC	CASSEEGEKGYTF
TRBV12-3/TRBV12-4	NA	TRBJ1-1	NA	TGTGCCACCGACTTGACAGCGAACACTGAAGCTTTCTTT	CATDLTANTEAFF
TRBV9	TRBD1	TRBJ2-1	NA	TGTGCCAGCAGCGTCCAGGGACAGCCAAGGGGGGAGCAGTTCTTC	CASSVQGQPRGEQFF
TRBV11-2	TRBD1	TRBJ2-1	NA	TGTGCCAGCAGCTTAGCCCCGGGACAGGGACGGAATGAGCAGTTCTTC	CASSLAPGQGRNEQFF
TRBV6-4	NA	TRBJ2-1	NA	TGTGCCAGCAGTGACCCCTCATTGGGGCCGCGGGGAGAGCAGTTCTTC	CASSDPSLGPRGEQFF
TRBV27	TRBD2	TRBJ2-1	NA	TGTGCCAGCAGTCCGGGACTAGCGGGGGGGCGTGAGCAGTTCTTC	CASSPGLAGGREQFF
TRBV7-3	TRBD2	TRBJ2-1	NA	TGTGCCAGCAGCTTAACCGGGACTAGCGGGACAGGTGAGCAGTTCTTC	CASSLTGTSGTGEQFF
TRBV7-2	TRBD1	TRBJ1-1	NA	TGTGCCAGCAGCTCCTCGACAGGGGTGAACACTGAAGCTTTCTTT	CASSSSTGVNTEAFF
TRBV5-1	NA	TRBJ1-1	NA	TGCGCCAGCAGCCCTTTTACCGGGACTGAAGCTTTCTTT	CASSPFTGTEAFF
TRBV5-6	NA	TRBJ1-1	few	TGTGCCAGCAGCTTGCATGGGCCGAACACTGAAGCTTTCTTT	CASSLHGPNTEAFF
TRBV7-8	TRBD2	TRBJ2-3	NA	TGTGCCAGCAGCTCCGGACTAGCGGGGCCACAAGATACGCAGTATTTT	CASSSGLAGPQDTQYF
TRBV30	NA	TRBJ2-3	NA	TGTGCCTGCGGGACTCCGCCCACAGATACGCAGTATTTT	CACGTPPTDTQYF
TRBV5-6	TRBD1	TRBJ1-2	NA	TGTGCCAGCAGCTTGGTGACAGGGGGCTATGGCTACACCTTC	CASSLVTGGYGYTF
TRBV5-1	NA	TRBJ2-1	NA	TGCGCCAGCAGCCTTTCCCCACTCGGAGAAGCCAATGAGCAGTTCTTC	CASSLSPLGEANEQFF
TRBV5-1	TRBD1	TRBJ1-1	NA	TGCGCCAGCAGGTCGGAACAGGGGGCGGCTTTCTTT	CASRSEQGAAFF
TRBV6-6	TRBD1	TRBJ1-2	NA	TGTGCCAGCAGTTGGGACAGGGATGGCTACACCTTC	CASSWDRDGYTF
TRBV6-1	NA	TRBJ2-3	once	TGTGCCAGCAGTGAACTCCGGGGGGCTGGTACGCAGTATTTT	CASSELRGAGTQYF
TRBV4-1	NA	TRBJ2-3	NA	TGCGCCAGCAGCCATAAGGGGTCAGATACGCAGTATTTT	CASSHKGSDTQYF
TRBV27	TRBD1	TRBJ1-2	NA	TGTGCCAGCAGTTTGGCCAGGGGGCATGGCTACACCTTC	CASSLARGHGYTF
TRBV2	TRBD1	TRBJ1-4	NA	TGTGCCAGCAGTGGTAGAGGGGGCGGTGAAAAACTGTTTTTT	CASSGRGGGEKLFF
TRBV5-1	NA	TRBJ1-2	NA	TGCGCCAGCAGCTTCAACCTGGGTCCAGCGTACGGCTACACCTTC	CASSFNLGPAYGYTF
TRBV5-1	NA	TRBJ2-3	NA	TGCGCCAGCAGCTTGGTCACGACAGGTTCCACAGATACGCAGTATTTT	CASSLVTTGSTDTQYF
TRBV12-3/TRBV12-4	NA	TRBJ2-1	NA	TGTGCCAGCAGTTTAGGGTCCCGCGATGAGCAGTTCTTC	CASSLGSRDEQFF
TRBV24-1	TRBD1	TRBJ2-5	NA	TGTGCCACCAGTGATGCCGACGGGACAGGGGCAGAGACCCAGTACTTC	CATSDADGTGAETQYF
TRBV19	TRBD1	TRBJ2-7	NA	TGTGCCAGTAGGGGAAACCAGGGGGCATCGTACGAGCAGTACTTC	CASRGNQGASYEQYF
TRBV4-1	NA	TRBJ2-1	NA	TGCGCCAGCAGCCCTTTCGCCGGGATCAACAATGAGCAGTTCTTC	CASSPFAGINNEQFF
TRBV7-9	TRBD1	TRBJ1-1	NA	TGTGCCAGCAGCCTAGGGACAGGGGAAGTTAGAGCTTTCTTT	CASSLGTGEVRAFF
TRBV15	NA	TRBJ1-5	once	TGTGCCACCAGCAGAGGAGGGTTCTCTCAGCCCCAGCATTTT	CATSRGGFSQPQHF
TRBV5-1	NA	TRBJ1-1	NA	TGCGCCAGCAGCCCTCGACAGGACGACCTGAACACTGAAGCTTTCTTT	CASSPRQDDLNTEAFF
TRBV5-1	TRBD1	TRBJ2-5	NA	TGCGCCAGCAGCCGGGGCTGGACAGGGGAAGGGGGAGAGACCCAGTACTTC	CASSRGWTGEGGETQYF
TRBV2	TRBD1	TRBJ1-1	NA	TGTGCCAGCGGACAGGGGGCGCTTAGGTGGACTGAAGCTTTCTTT	CASGQGALRWTEAFF
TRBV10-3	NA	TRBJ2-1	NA	TGTGCCATCTCGGACAGATACAATGAGCAGTTCTTC	CAISDRYNEQFF
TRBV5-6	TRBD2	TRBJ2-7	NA	TGTGCCAGCAGCTTGACCCGGGGGGGGGCGAAGCGCGAGCAGTACTTC	CASSLTRGGAKREQYF
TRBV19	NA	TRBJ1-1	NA	TGTGCCAGTAGTCAAACCTTCAGGATGAACACTGAAGCTTTCTTT	CASSQTFRMNTEAFF
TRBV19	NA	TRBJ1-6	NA	TGTGCCAGTAGTGGTACAGGGAATTCACCCCTCCACTTT	CASSGTGNSPLHF
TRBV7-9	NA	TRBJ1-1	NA	TGTGCCAGCAGCTTAGAGGGATTGGGGAGGGCTTTCTTT	CASSLEGLGRAFF
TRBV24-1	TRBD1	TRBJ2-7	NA	TGTGCCACCAGTGGACAGGGATCCGAGCAGTACTTC	CATSGQGSEQYF
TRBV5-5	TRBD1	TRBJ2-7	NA	TGTGCCAGCAGCTTTGGGGACAGGGGCTACGAGCAGTACTTC	CASSFGDRGYEQYF